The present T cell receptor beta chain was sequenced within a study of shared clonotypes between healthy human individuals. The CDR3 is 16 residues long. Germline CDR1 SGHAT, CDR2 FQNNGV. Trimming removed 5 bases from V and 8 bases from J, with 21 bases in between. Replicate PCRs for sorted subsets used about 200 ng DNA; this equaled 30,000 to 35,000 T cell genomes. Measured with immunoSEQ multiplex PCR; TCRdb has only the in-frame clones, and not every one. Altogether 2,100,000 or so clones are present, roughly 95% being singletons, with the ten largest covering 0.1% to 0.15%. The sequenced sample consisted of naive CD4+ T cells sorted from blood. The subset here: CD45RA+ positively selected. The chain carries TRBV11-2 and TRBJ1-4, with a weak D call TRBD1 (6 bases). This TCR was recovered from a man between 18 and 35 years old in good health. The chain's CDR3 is CASSQVGAGIEEKLFF. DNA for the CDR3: TGTGCCAGCAGCCAGGTGGGGGCCGGAATCGAAGAAAAACTGTTTTTT.